This T cell receptor beta chain stems from a study of blood T cells in healthy people across ages. Study outcomes and limitations: Naive T cell percentage showed a strong correlation with TCR beta diversity.

This clonotype was recorded once. What it binds is not known. From germline, CDR1 is LGHDT and CDR2 YNNKEL (reference sequence). This CDR3 is built from 16 residues. Trimming at V came to 4 bases and at J to 2 bases, leaving 5 bases not matched to a gene. Together with a sample-barcoded 5' primer, a J-beta primer mix was included in a second PCR lasting 7 to 11 cycles. Every single cDNA molecule received a tag from a template-switch adaptor with 12 random nucleotides. TCRdb reanalysed the 5' RACE reads using MiXCR and keeps one entry per CDR3 protein. In the table there are about 970,000 distinct CDR3 sequences, 45% to 60% of which are singletons.

The rearrangement joins TRBV3-1 to TRBJ2-1; 10 bases match TRBD2. Sequenced: blood. This sequence originates from a woman aged 60-75 years in good health. The CDR3 is CASSRVAGGPYNEQFF. DNA for the CDR3: TGTGCCAGCAGCCGAGTAGCGGGAGGCCCCTACAATGAGCAGTTCTTC.